This TCR beta chain was obtained from a study of shared clonotypes between healthy human individuals. The CDR3 has 16 residues. From germline, CDR1 is SGHRS and CDR2 YFSETQ. V was shortened by 7 bases and J by 0 bases, with 18 bases between the two germline ends. Clones were read by immunoSEQ multiplex PCR, and TCRdb kept only the in-frame ones, dropping some. This sample has millions of clones, with just over 90% found just once. The sample consisted of naive CD4+ T cells from PBMCs. Documented subset: CD45RA+ positively selected. The V gene is TRBV5-1, the J gene TRBJ2-3; D not resolved. The sequence came from a man between 18 and 35 years old in good health. Some clones in this sample may be carry-over from other donors' samples. The CDR3 loop is CASQPPQLASTDTQYF. CDR3 nucleotide sequence: TGCGCCAGCCAACCTCCTCAGCTGGCTAGCACAGATACGCAGTATTTT.